This TCR beta chain was found in a study of blood T cell repertoires in COVID-19. Study-level background: Acute and convalescent COVID-19 specimens originated in the United States, Italy and Spain. T cells, B-cell-depleted T cells, or PBMCs provided the cDNA or gDNA that served as material.

The V end was cut by 6 bases, the J end by 6 bases, with 19 bases between. The CDR3 totals 15 residues. The V gene's germline CDR1 is SGHRS and CDR2 YFSETQ. The assay was immunoSEQ multiplex PCR, and TCRdb's table has in-frame clones only and misses some. The data show around 180,000 clones, 82% seen once. The TCR sequence derives from a woman over 75 with active or convalescent COVID-19. Sequencing used peripheral blood. V usage is TRBV5-1 and J usage is TRBJ2-1, with D possibly being TRBD2 (5 bases). The DNA for the CDR3 is TGCGCCAGCACGAGGATCGGGAACATGGGCAATGAGCAGTTCTTC. Translated: CASTRIGNMGNEQFF. Filled out from reference TRBV5-1 and TRBJ2-1, the complete variable domain reads KAGVTQTPRYLIKTRGQQVTLSCSPISGHRSVSWYQQTPGQGLQFLFEYFSETQRNKGNFPGRFSGRQFSNSRSEMNVSTLELGDSALYLCASTRIGNMGNEQFFGPGTRLTVL.